Listed here are 8 T cell receptor beta chains from one sample, sequenced in a study of blood T cell repertoires in COVID-19. Assay: immunoSEQ multiplex PCR; the TCRdb copy retains only in-frame clones and omits some. The sample shows around 72,000 clones, around 86% of them seen only once. What was sequenced was peripheral blood. The receptors come from a man in his 70s with active or convalescent COVID-19.

The gene calls are TRBV29-1 and TRBJ2-1; 9 nucleotides match TRBD2. CDR1 SQVTM and CDR2 ANQGSEA come from the germline V gene. The CDR3 loop spans 14 amino acids. Trimming cost V 1 base and J 4 bases; bases outside gene matches: 2. CDR3 DNA: TGCAGCGTTGAAGGACTAGCGGCTTACAATGAGCAGTTCTTC. Amino acid sequence: CSVEGLAAYNEQFF.

The chain links TRBV29-1 to TRBJ2-1; 7 bases fit TRBD1. Germline CDR1 SQVTM, CDR2 ANQGSEA. Trimming took 4 bases from V and 6 from J; bases not matched to a gene: 9. The CDR3 runs to 14 residues. DNA of the CDR3: TGCAGCGTTGGGTCAGGGGGATTTACCAATGAGCAGTTCTTC. It codes for CSVGSGGFTNEQFF.

J is TRBJ2-2 and V is TRBV18; no definite D call. Per the germline V gene, CDR1 is KGHSH and CDR2 is LQKENI. V was cut by 3 bases and J by 4 bases, with 15 bases left in between. The CDR3 sequence is 16 residues long. The CDR3 is CASSPQVFETTGELFF. CDR3 DNA: TGTGCCAGCTCACCCCAGGTTTTCGAGACCACCGGGGAGCTGTTTTTT.

This chain uses TRBV28 with TRBJ1-2, with a tentative D call TRBD1 (6 bases). With 3 bases removed from V and 5 bases from J, the gap between germline ends came to 7 bases. The CDR3 is 12 residues long. CDR1 and CDR2 (germline): MDHEN, SYDVKM. The CDR3 DNA follows: TGTGCCAGCAGTTTCCAGGGGTATGGCTACACCTTC. Its translation: CASSFQGYGYTF.

The chain links TRBV30 to TRBJ2-1, with D possibly TRBD1 on 5 matching bases. The CDR3 has 18 residues. Germline V gene lookup returns CDR1 GTSNPN and CDR2 SVGIG (reference sequence). V lost 0 bases, J lost 4 bases, and 22 bases lay in between. The CDR3 is CAWSVLPVRGLHYNEQFF. DNA for the CDR3: TGTGCCTGGAGTGTACTCCCCGTAAGGGGTTTGCATTACAATGAGCAGTTCTTC.

The chain carries TRBV30 and TRBJ1-5; TRBD1 is a possible D gene (5 bases). The germline gives CDR1 GTSNPN, CDR2 SVGIG (reference sequence). V was cut by 2 bases and J by 2 bases, with 7 bases left in between. The CDR3 loop spans 13 amino acids. Here the CDR3 reads CAWSLTGNQPQHF. CDR3 sequence (DNA): TGTGCCTGGAGTTTGACAGGCAATCAGCCCCAGCATTTT.

This chain connects TRBV5-1 to TRBJ1-1; the D gene is possibly TRBD1 (6 bases). From germline, CDR1 is SGHRS and CDR2 YFSETQ. The V gene lost 3 bases and the J gene lost 1 base, with 10 bases spanning the gap. The CDR3 is 14 amino acids. CDR3 region: CASSSGGANTEAFF. The CDR3 coding sequence is TGCGCCAGCAGCTCTGGGGGGGCGAACACTGAAGCTTTCTTT.

This CDR3 is CASSLGQGGTEAFF. In nucleotides, the CDR3 is TGTGCCAGCAGTTTGGGACAGGGGGGCACTGAAGCTTTCTTT. The rearrangement joins TRBV28 to TRBJ1-1; 11 bases fit TRBD1. In germline, CDR1 is MDHEN, CDR2 SYDVKM. Losses at the gene ends were 3 bases for V and 4 bases for J; bases not matched to a gene: 1. CDR3 length: 14 residues. Looking up the rest from reference TRBV28 and TRBJ1-1 gives the full variable domain: DVKVTQSSRYLVKRTGEKVFLECVQDMDHENMFWYRQDPGLGLRLIYFSYDVKMKEKGDIPEGYSVSREKKERFSLILESASTNQTSMYLCASSLGQGGTEAFFGQGTRLTVV.